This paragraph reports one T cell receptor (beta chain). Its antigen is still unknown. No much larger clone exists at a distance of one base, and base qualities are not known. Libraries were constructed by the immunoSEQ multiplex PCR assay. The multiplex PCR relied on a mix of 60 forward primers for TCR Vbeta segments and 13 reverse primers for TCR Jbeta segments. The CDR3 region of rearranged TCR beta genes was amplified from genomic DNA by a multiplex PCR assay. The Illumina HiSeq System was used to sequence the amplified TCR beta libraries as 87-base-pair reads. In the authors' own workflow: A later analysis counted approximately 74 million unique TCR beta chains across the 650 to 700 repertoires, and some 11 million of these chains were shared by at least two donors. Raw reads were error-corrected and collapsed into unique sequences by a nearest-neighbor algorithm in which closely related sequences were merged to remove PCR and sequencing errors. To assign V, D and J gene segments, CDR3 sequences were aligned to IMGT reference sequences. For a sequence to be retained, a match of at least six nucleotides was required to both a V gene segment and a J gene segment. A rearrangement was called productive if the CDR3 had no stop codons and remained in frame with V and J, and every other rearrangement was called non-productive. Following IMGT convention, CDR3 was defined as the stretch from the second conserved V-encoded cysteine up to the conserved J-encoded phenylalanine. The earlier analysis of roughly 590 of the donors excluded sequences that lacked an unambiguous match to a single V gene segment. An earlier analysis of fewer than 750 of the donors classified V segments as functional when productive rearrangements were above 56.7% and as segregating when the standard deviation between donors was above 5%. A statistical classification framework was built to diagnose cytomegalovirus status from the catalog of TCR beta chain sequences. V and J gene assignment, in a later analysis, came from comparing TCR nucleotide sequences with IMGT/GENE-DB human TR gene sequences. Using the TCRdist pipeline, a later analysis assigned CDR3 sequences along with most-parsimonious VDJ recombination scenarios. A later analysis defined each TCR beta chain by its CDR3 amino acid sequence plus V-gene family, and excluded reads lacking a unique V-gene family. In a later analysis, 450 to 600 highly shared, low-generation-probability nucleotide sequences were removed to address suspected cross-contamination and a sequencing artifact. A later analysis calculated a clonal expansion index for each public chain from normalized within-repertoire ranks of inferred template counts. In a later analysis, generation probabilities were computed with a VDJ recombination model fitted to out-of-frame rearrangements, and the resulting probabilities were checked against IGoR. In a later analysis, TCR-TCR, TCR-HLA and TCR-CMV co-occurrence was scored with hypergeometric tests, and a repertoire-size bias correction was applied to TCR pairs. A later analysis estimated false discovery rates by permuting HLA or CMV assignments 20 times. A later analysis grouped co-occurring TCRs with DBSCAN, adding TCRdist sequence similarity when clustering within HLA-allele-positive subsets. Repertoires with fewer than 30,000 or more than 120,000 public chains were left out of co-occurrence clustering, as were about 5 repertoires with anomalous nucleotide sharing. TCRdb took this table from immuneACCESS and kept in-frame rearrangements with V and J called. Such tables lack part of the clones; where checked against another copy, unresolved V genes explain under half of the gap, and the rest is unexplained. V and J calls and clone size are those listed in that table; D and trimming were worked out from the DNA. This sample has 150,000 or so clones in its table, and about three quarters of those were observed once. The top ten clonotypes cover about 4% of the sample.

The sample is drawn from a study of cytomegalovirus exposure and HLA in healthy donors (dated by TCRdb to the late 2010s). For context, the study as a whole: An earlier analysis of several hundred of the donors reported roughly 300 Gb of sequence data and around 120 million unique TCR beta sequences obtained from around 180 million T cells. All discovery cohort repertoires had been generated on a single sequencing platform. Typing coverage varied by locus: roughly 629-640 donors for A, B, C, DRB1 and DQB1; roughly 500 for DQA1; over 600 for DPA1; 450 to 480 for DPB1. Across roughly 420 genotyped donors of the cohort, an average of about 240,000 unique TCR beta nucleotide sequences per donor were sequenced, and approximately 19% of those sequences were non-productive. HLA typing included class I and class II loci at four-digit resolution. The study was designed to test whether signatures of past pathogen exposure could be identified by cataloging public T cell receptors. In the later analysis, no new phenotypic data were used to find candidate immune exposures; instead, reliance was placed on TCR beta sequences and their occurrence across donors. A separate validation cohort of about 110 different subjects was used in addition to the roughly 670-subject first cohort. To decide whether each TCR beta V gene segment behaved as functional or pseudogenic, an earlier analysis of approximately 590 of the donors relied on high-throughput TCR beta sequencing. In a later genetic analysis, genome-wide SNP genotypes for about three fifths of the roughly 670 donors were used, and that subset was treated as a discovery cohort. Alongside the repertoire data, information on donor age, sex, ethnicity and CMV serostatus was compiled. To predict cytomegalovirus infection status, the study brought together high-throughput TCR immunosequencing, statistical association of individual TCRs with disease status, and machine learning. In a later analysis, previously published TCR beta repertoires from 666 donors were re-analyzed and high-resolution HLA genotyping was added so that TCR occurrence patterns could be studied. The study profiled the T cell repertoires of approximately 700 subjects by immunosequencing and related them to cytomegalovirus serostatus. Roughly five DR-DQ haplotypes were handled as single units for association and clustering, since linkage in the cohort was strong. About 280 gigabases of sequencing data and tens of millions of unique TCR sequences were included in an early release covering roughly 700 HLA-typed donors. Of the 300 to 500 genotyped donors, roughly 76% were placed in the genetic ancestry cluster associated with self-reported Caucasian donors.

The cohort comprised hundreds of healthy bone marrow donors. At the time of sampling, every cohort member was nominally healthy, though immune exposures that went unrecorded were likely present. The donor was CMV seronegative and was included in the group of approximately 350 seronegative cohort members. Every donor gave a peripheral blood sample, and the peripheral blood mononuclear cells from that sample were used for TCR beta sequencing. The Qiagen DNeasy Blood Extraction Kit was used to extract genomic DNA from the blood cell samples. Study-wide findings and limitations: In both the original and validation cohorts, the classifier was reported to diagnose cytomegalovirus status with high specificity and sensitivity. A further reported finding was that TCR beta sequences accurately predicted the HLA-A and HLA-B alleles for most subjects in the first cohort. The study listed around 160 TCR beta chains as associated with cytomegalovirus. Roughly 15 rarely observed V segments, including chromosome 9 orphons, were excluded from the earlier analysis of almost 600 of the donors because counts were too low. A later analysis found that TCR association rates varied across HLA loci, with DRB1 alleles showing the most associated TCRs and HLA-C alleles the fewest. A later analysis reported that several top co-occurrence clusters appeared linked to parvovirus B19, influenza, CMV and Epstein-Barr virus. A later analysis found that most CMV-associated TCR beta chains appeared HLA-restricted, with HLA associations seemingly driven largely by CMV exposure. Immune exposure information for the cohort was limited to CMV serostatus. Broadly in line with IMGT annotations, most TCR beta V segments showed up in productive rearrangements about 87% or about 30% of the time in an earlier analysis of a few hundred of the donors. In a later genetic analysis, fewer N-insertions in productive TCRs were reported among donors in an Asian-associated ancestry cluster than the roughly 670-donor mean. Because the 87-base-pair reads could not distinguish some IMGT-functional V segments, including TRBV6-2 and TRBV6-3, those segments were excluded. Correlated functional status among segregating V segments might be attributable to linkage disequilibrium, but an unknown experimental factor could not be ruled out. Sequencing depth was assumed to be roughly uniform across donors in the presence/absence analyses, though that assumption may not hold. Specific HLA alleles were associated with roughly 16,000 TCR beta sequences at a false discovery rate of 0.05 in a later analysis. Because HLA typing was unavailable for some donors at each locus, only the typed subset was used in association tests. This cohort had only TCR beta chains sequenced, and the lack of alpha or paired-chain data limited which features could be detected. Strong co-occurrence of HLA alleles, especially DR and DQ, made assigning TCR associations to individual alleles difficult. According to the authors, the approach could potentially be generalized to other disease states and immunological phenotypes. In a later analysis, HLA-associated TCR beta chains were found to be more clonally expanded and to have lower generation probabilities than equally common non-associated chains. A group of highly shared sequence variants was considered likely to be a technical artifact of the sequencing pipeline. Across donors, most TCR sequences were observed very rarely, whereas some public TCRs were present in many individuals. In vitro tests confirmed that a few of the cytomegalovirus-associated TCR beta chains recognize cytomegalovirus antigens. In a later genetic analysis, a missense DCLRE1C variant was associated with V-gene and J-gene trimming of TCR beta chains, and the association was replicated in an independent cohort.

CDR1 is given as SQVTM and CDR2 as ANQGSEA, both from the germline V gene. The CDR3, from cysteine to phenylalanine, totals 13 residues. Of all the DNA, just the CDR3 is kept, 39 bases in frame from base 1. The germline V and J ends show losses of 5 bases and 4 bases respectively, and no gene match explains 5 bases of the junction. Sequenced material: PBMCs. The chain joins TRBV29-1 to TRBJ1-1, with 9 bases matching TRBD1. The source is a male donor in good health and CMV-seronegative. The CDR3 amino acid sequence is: CSVLGGQGTEAFF. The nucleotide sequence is TGCAGCGTTTTAGGGGGACAGGGCACTGAAGCTTTCTTT.